Detailed here is one T cell receptor beta chain. What it binds is not known. CDR1 is MGHRA, CDR2 YSYEKL, per germline. The CDR3 has 17 residues. Trimming took 3 bases from V and 0 from J; bases not matched to a gene: 4. The PCR used 60 Vbeta and 13 Jbeta primers. Here immunoSEQ multiplex PCR was the method, and the copy in TCRdb shows in-frame clones only, minus some. The sample records around 120,000 clones, roughly four fifths being singletons. These data come from a study of cytomegalovirus exposure and HLA in healthy donors. Study summary: Among the approximately 400 genotyped donors, around 85% were placed in the Caucasian-associated ancestry cluster.

Findings of the study overall: Diagnosis of cytomegalovirus status made by the classifier reportedly showed high specificity and sensitivity. Prior analysis indicated that the majority of TCR beta V segments exhibited productivity approximately 87% or approximately 30% of the time. From TCR beta sequences, most subjects' HLA-A and HLA-B alleles were reportedly predicted accurately.

This chain joins TRBV4-1 and TRBJ2-6; 8 bases are a match to TRBD1. This clonotype originated in a woman in her twenties or thirties in good health and CMV-seropositive. Sequencing was done on a sample of PBMCs. In nucleotides, the CDR3 is TGCGCCAGCAGCCAGGGACAGGTTTTCTCTGGGGCCAACGTCCTGACTTTC. Protein product: CASSQGQVFSGANVLTF.